This T cell receptor beta chain appears in the sequencing data of a study of beta chain features in type 1 diabetes. Broader study findings: The study found moderately but significantly shorter TCRB CDR3s in all four CD4+ subsets of Type 1 diabetes patients.

This clone showed up just a few times. Its antigen is not identified. The germline CDR1 and CDR2 sequences are KGHSH and LQKENI. V lost 4 bases and J lost 9; bases outside the gene matches: 9. This CDR3 is built from 14 residues. Expressed TCRB transcripts were sequenced after all isolated RNA was converted to cDNA. Here immunoSEQ multiplex PCR was the method, and the copy in TCRdb shows in-frame clones only, minus some. The sample comprises hundreds of thousands of clones, 13% of which are singletons, and less than 0.025% rests with the top ten. J is TRBJ2-4 and V is TRBV18; 7 positions match TRBD1. The specimen sequenced was naive CD4+ T cells from blood. The clonotype comes from a man between 18 and 35 years old with type 1 diabetes. CDR3 protein: CASSLDRVRGIQYF. The CDR3 DNA follows: TGTGCCAGCTCACTAGACAGGGTTCGCGGCATTCAGTACTTC.